The 17 T cell receptor beta chains listed next were all sequenced from one sample in a study of T cells in narcolepsy. Assay used: immunoSEQ multiplex PCR; TCRdb lists only in-frame clones, some missing. There are 25,000 to 30,000 clones in the sample; 87% occur only once, and around 0.92% lies in the top ten. The specimen was memory (CD45RA-) CD4+ T cells from blood. The source of these receptors is a human donor in good health.

CDR3 sequence: CARILGGAEAFF. DNA of the CDR3: TGTGCCAGAATCCTCGGGGGGGCGGAAGCTTTCTTT. The genes are TRBV5-3 and TRBJ1-1; D perhaps matches TRBD1 (6 bases). TRBV5-3 is treated as an ORF (open reading frame) with a function not yet certain. V was clipped by 6 bases and J by 8 bases, with 14 bases between them. This CDR3 has 12 amino acids.

The chain uses TRBV9 and TRBJ2-5; the match to TRBD2 covers 12 bases. Germline V gene sequence: CDR1 SGDLS, CDR2 YYNGEE. This CDR3 contains 15 residues. With V trimmed by 3 bases and J by 7 bases, 7 bases remained unmatched. In DNA form, the CDR3 reads TGTGCCAGCAGCGGAGGGACTAGCGGGTCAGGGACCCAGTACTTC. Amino acid sequence: CASSGGTSGSGTQYF.

This clone was seen only a few times. This specimen includes other DNA sequences encoding the same CDR3. V is TRBV19 and J is TRBJ1-5; maybe TRBD1 (6 bases). The germline CDR1 and CDR2 sequences are LNHDA and SQIVND (reference sequence). The length of the CDR3 is 13 residues. The V and J ends lost 6 bases and 4 bases respectively, with 10 bases between them. The CDR3 DNA sequence: TGTGCCAGTAGCCTCGACAGGAATCAGCCCCAGCATTTT. Its translation: CASSLDRNQPQHF.

The chain has TRBV5-1 and TRBJ2-3; 9 nucleotides align to TRBD2. With V trimmed by 4 bases and J by 0 bases, 3 bases remained unmatched. There are 15 residues in the CDR3. Per the germline V gene, CDR1 is SGHRS and CDR2 is YFSETQ. The CDR3 DNA sequence: TGCGCCAGCAGCGTGACTAGCGGAAGCACAGATACGCAGTATTTT. It is translated as CASSVTSGSTDTQYF.

V usage is TRBV19 and J usage is TRBJ1-5; unclear D gene. Germline CDR1 reads LNHDA; CDR2 reads SQIVND (reference sequence). The CDR3 runs 12 residues. The ends were cut back, 10 bases at V and 4 bases at J, with 11 bases in the middle. This chain's CDR3 is CATNTLNQPQHF. The CDR3 region has the DNA TGTGCCACCAACACGTTGAATCAGCCCCAGCATTTT.

The J gene is TRBJ2-4, the V gene TRBV30, with TRBD1 as a possible D gene (6 bases). CDR1 is GTSNPN, CDR2 SVGIG, per germline (reference sequence). The ends were cut back, 2 bases at V and 8 bases at J, with 22 bases in the middle. The CDR3 contains 16 residues. The CDR3 nucleotides read TGTGCCTGGAGTTCGGGAATGGGGTCAGGGGCTGACATTCAGTACTTC. Amino acid sequence: CAWSSGMGSGADIQYF.

The rearrangement uses TRBV2 and TRBJ1-2; D possibly corresponds to TRBD1 (5 bases). This CDR3 is 13 amino acids long. V shed 8 bases and J shed 2 bases, with 12 bases lying between them. Germline assignment: CDR1 SNHLY and CDR2 FYNNEI. The CDR3 region has the DNA TGTGCCAGCCCCTTCCGGGGCAACTATGGCTACACCTTC. It specifies CASPFRGNYGYTF. Drawing the rest from reference TRBV2 and TRBJ1-2, the complete variable domain is EPEVTQTPSHQVTQMGQEVILRCVPISNHLYFYWYRQILGQKVEFLVSFYNNEISEKSEIFDDQFSVERPDGSNFTLKIRSTKLEDSAMYFCASPFRGNYGYTFGSGTRLTVV.

This clone occurred once. The chain recombines TRBV11-3 with TRBJ2-7, with D uncertain. This CDR3 spans 13 amino acids. The V and J ends lost 3 bases and 10 bases respectively, with 16 bases between them. CDR1 SGHNT and CDR2 YENEEA come from the germline V gene. The CDR3 loop reads CASSFRTGCEQYF. CDR3 sequence (DNA): TGTGCCAGCAGCTTTCGGACGGGCTGCGAACAGTACTTC.

In this sample, this clone turned up a few times. The rearrangement uses TRBV7-2 and TRBJ1-1; D unresolved. There are 13 residues in the CDR3. The V gene lost 4 bases and the J gene lost 0 bases, with 6 bases spanning the gap. Germline V gene lookup returns CDR1 SGHTA and CDR2 FQGNSA. The CDR3 sequence: CASSSSMNTEAFF. CDR3 nucleotides: TGTGCCAGCAGCTCTTCCATGAACACTGAAGCTTTCTTT.

The chain is built from TRBV7-2 and TRBJ2-5; TRBD2 matches 7 bases. The CDR3 has 13 residues. J gave up 2 bases and V 4 bases, and 1 base lay outside the gene matches. Germline values: CDR1 SGHTA, CDR2 FQGNSA. CDR3 nucleotide sequence: TGTGCCAGCAGCTGGACTAGACAAGAGACCCAGTACTTC. This codes for CASSWTRQETQYF.

The chain carries TRBV19 and TRBJ2-5; TRBD1 or TRBD2 may be the D gene (5 bases each). From germline, CDR1 is LNHDA and CDR2 SQIVND (reference sequence). The CDR3 is 15 residues long. V was shortened by 7 bases and J by 1 base, with 16 bases between the two germline ends. CDR3: CASTPGRIFQETQYF. CDR3 sequence (DNA): TGTGCCAGTACCCCGGGACGTATATTCCAAGAGACCCAGTACTTC.

The J gene is TRBJ2-7, the V gene TRBV28; 7 positions agree with TRBD2. V shed 6 bases, J shed 1 base, and the junction held 9 bases outside the gene matches. The CDR3 covers 15 residues. The V gene's germline CDR1 is MDHEN and CDR2 SYDVKM. CDR3 coding DNA: TGTGCCAGCAGCATTAGCGGGTGGGCGTCCTACGAGCAGTACTTC. Its protein product is CASSISGWASYEQYF.

The V call is TRBV18, the J call TRBJ2-6, with D unclear. V lost 6 bases to trimming and J lost 0 bases, with 6 bases between them. Germline CDR1 reads KGHSH; CDR2 reads LQKENI. CDR3 length: 14 amino acids. In nucleotides, the CDR3 is TGTGCCAGCTCTCCCCTCTCTGGGGCCAACGTCCTGACTTTC. Residues: CASSPLSGANVLTF.

This clone was counted between two and nine times. CDR3 protein: CASSARTGEYEQYF. The CDR3 coding sequence is TGTGCCAGCAGTGCACGGACAGGGGAATACGAGCAGTACTTC. The V gene is TRBV6-5, the J gene TRBJ2-7; 9 bases line up with TRBD1. This CDR3 is 14 amino acids long. Germline loops: CDR1 MNHEY, CDR2 SVGAGI. V gave up 5 bases and J gave up 4 bases; unmatched junction bases: 6.

V is TRBV18 and J is TRBJ1-2; 8 positions agree with TRBD1. This CDR3 contains 14 residues. V lost 6 bases and J lost 4; bases outside the gene matches: 7. Germline lookup yields CDR1 KGHSH and CDR2 LQKENI. CDR3 bases: TGTGCCAGCTCTCCAGGGGACAGGAGCTATGGCTACACCTTC. This encodes CASSPGDRSYGYTF.

The V gene is TRBV14, the J gene TRBJ1-1; TRBD1 might be the D (5 bases). This CDR3 region has 18 residues. V gave up 1 base and J gave up 5 bases, with 23 bases separating them. Germline V gives CDR1 SGHDN, CDR2 FVKESK. The CDR3 loop reads CASSQVGPIPGWVTEAFF. The CDR3 DNA is TGTGCCAGCAGCCAAGTTGGCCCTATACCAGGGTGGGTGACTGAAGCTTTCTTT.

CDR3 amino acids: CASSSPLGLPSTDTQYF. The CDR3 coding sequence is TGTGCCAGCAGTTCCCCCCTAGGCCTACCAAGCACAGATACGCAGTATTTT. The chain combines TRBV28 with TRBJ2-3; no definite D call. CDR1 and CDR2 (germline): MDHEN, SYDVKM. Trimming took 4 bases from V and 0 from J, leaving 17 bases between them. The CDR3 runs 17 residues.